This TCR beta chain was observed in a study of blood T cell repertoires in COVID-19. CDR1 is SGHTA and CDR2 is FQGTGA in the germline V gene. Trimming at V came to 0 bases and at J to 10 bases, leaving 11 bases not matched to a gene. The CDR3 length is 16 residues. Produced via immunoSEQ multiplex PCR; TCRdb's table is partial and in-frame only. The table lists about 120,000 clones, 87% of them singletons. This clone was seen once. This chain joins TRBV7-3 and TRBJ2-1; TRBD1 aligns across 8 bases. Sequencing used peripheral blood. The receptor was isolated from a woman between 65 and 79 years old with acute or convalescent COVID-19. CDR3 region: CASSLTHGGQGIEQFF. CDR3 sequence (DNA): TGTGCCAGCAGCTTAACCCACGGAGGACAGGGAATAGAGCAGTTCTTC.